What follows is one TCR beta chain and its context. There are a few counts of this clone. Its antigen is currently not known. The input lacks base qualities; no much larger clone sits a single base away. The sample is drawn from a study of blood T cell repertoires in COVID-19 (TCRdb year 2020). Study-wide context: Collaborator samples came from the United States, Italy and Spain and covered acute and convalescent phases of COVID-19. Where available, HLA class I and class II types were taken from metadata supplied by the sample provider and were not determined by assay-based typing. Subjects who had been exposed to COVID-19, were actively infected with it, or had recovered from it provided the deeply sampled blood TCRbeta repertoires that made up the dataset. Samples were obtained from the ongoing ImmuneRACE study (first 160 participants) and from about 1,300 subjects provided by 6 global collaborators. The repertoires were released in a freely available public database intended as a resource for research on the immune response to SARS-CoV-2. The prospective study material was composed of cDNA or gDNA derived from T cells, B-cell-depleted T cells, or PBMCs. Sample metadata almost always included a de-identified subject ID, COVID-19 status, age in years and sex. Overall study outcomes, separate from this receptor: Clinical and demographic metadata were provided uncurated, with the amount varying by source and participant.

In Seattle, one collaborating source enrolled patients while the infection was active and tracked those patients longitudinally over the course of disease. Whole blood was collected in K2EDTA tubes by collaborating institutions according to the institutions' own protocols. Collaborator samples were shipped for TCRbeta analysis as frozen whole blood, isolated PBMCs, or DNA extracted from either sample type. TCRbeta CDR3 regions were amplified from genomic DNA using the immunoSEQ Assay, a bias-controlled multiplex PCR. Per the source publication's procedure: The number of nucleated cells in each sample was estimated from the amplification of reference gene primers within the assay. Sequence reads were collapsed and filtered to measure the absolute abundance of every unique TCRbeta CDR3 rearrangement. For each sample, productive Simpson clonality was calculated as the square root of Simpson's diversity index over productive rearrangements. In TCRdb, the immuneACCESS table is reduced to in-frame sequences with V and J assigned. These tables do not hold every clone; where another copy was compared, an unresolved V gene accounts for under half, and the others remain unexplained. The DNA gave D and trimming, while V, J and clone size come from that table. This sample holds approximately 120,000 clones; approximately 85% were observed only once. Around 3% of the sample goes to the ten largest clones.

Trimming removed 0 bases from V and 7 bases from J; the gene matches leave 6 bases unexplained. The CDR1 and CDR2 encoded by the germline V gene are SGHRS and YFSETQ. Including cysteine and phenylalanine, the CDR3 has 16 amino acids. Just CDR3 DNA is preserved here, 48 bases in frame from base 1. Rearrangement joined TRBV5-1 to TRBJ1-6; 8 junctional bases match TRBD1. The sequence came from a woman aged 80 or over with COVID-19, enrolled during active disease. What was sequenced was peripheral blood. The CDR3 is CASSLARSGGNSPLHF. The nucleotides read TGCGCCAGCAGCTTGGCCAGGTCAGGGGGCAATTCACCCCTCCACTTT.